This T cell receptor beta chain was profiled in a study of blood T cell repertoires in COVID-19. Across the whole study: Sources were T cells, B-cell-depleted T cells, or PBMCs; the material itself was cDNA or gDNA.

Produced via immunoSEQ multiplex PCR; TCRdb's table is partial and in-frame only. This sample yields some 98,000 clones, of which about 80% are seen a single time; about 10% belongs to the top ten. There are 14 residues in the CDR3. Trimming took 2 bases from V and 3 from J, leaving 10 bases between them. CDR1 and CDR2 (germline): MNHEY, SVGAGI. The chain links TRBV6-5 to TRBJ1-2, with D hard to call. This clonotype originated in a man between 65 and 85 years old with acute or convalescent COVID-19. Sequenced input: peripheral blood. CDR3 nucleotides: TGTGCCAGCAGTTACCGAGACACGCACTATGGCTACACCTTC. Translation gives CASSYRDTHYGYTF.